The 18 T cell receptor beta chains below were found in one sample sequenced in a study of cytomegalovirus exposure and HLA in healthy donors. Vbeta (60) and Jbeta (13) primers were used in the PCR. Clones were sequenced by immunoSEQ multiplex PCR, and TCRdb holds only the in-frame ones, with some missing. The sample comprises approximately 140,000 clones, over 70% of which are singletons, and around 1.8% rests with the top ten. The material sequenced was PBMCs. These receptors were collected from a woman aged 40 to 49 in good health and CMV-seronegative.

The rearrangement uses TRBV6-1 and TRBJ2-2; a possible D gene is TRBD2 (5 bases). Per the germline V gene, CDR1 is MNHNS and CDR2 is SASEGT. The CDR3 sequence is 13 residues long. The germline V and J ends were trimmed by 5 bases and 4 bases, with 8 bases remaining between them. DNA of the CDR3: TGTGCCAGCAGTAGGACTGCCACCGGGGAGCTGTTTTTT. Translating gives CASSRTATGELFF.

The chain carries TRBV19 and TRBJ1-1; D ambiguous. CDR3 length: 13 residues. Germline values: CDR1 LNHDA, CDR2 SQIVND (reference sequence). Trimming removed 9 bases from V and 4 bases from J, with 15 bases in between. CDR3 DNA sequence: TGTGCCAGCCATCCCGGGATTGTCACTGAAGCTTTCTTT. Amino acids: CASHPGIVTEAFF.

The chain couples TRBV7-9 to TRBJ1-1; D is possibly TRBD1 (6 bases). CDR3 size: 14 residues. Between the trimmed V and J ends, which lost 7 bases and 3 bases, there was a span of 15 bases. Germline V gives CDR1 SEHNR, CDR2 FQNEAQ (reference sequence). Here the CDR3 DNA reads TGTGCCAGCATACAGGGTTCCGTATACACTGAAGCTTTCTTT. Translating gives CASIQGSVYTEAFF.

This clone occurred a few times. The chain joins TRBV7-2 to TRBJ2-5; D possibly corresponds to TRBD2 (6 bases). The last part of the DNA fits TRBJ2-7 better; the J call may be wrong. This CDR3 is built from 12 residues. From germline, CDR1 is SGHTA and CDR2 FQGNSA. The CDR3 sequence: CASSLGLLEQYF. The CDR3 DNA is TGTGCCAGCAGCTTGGGACTTCTCGAGCAGTACTTC.

This chain joins TRBV18 and TRBJ1-5, with D hard to call. V dropped 2 bases and J dropped 2 bases, with 4 bases sitting between them. The germline gives CDR1 KGHSH, CDR2 LQKENI. CDR3 length: 13 residues. The CDR3 protein is CASSPGGNQPQHF. The CDR3 DNA is TGTGCCAGCTCACCAGGAGGCAATCAGCCCCAGCATTTT.

This clone has just a few counts. The rearrangement uses TRBV11-1 and TRBJ1-5, with D uncertain. This CDR3 is built from 13 residues. CDR1 SGHAT and CDR2 FQDESV come from the germline V gene (reference sequence). Between the trimmed V and J ends, which lost 8 bases and 3 bases, there was a span of 11 bases. CDR3 in amino acids: CASWRENNQPQHF. In DNA form, the CDR3 reads TGTGCCAGCTGGAGGGAGAACAATCAGCCCCAGCATTTT.

The chain links TRBV4-1 to TRBJ2-3, with TRBD1 identical over 10 bases. Germline V gene lookup returns CDR1 MGHRA and CDR2 YSYEKL. The CDR3 has 16 residues. Trimming took 3 bases from V and 5 from J; bases not matched to a gene: 8. As DNA, the CDR3 is TGCGCCAGCAGCCAGGGACAGGGGAAGGCGGAAGATACGCAGTATTTT. Translating gives CASSQGQGKAEDTQYF.

CDR3: CASSDSSSTDTQYF. CDR3 DNA: TGTGCCAGCAGTGACTCTTCTAGCACAGATACGCAGTATTTT. This chain links TRBV2 with TRBJ2-3; D not certain. Germline assignment: CDR1 SNHLY and CDR2 FYNNEI. Trimming removed 3 bases at V and 0 bases at J, with 7 bases between. This CDR3 comprises 14 residues.

The chain couples TRBV5-1 to TRBJ2-5; perhaps TRBD1 as D (6 bases). TRBJ2-7 matches the DNA end more closely, so the J call is doubtful. This CDR3 has 14 amino acids. Per germline, CDR1 SGHRS and CDR2 YFSETQ. The CDR3 loop reads CASSPGQLTYEQYF. CDR3 DNA: TGCGCCAGCAGCCCAGGACAGTTAACCTACGAGCAGTACTTC.

The chain is built from TRBV5-1 and TRBJ2-5; 9 nucleotides agree with TRBD1. The junction had 5 bases not matched to a gene; V was cut back by 0 bases and J by 5 bases. Germline-derived CDR1 and CDR2 are SGHRS and YFSETQ. The CDR3 runs to 15 residues. In nucleotides, the CDR3 is TGCGCCAGCAGCTTGGGTGGACAGGGGACGGAGACCCAGTACTTC. Encoded protein: CASSLGGQGTETQYF.

The chain recombines TRBV18 with TRBJ1-1; the D is unclear. This CDR3 spans 15 amino acids. V lost 3 bases and J 2 bases, leaving 13 bases between the germline ends. Per germline, CDR1 KGHSH and CDR2 LQKENI. CDR3 residues: CASSPEGRLNTEAFF. In DNA, the CDR3 is TGTGCCAGCTCACCCGAGGGCCGGTTAAACACTGAAGCTTTCTTT.

The V and J genes are TRBV5-8 and TRBJ2-7; 10 nucleotides align to TRBD1. V was pared by 4 bases and J by 1 base, with 5 bases of the junction left unmatched. The CDR3 runs 15 residues. Per germline, CDR1 SGHTS and CDR2 YDEGEE. The CDR3 region is CASSPGTGASYEQYF. CDR3 nucleotides: TGTGCCAGCAGCCCAGGGACAGGGGCTTCCTACGAGCAGTACTTC.

The rearrangement links TRBV4-1 to TRBJ2-1; 10 bases agree with TRBD2. The CDR3 has 18 residues. Germline V gene lookup returns CDR1 MGHRA and CDR2 YSYEKL. The V segment lost 2 bases and the J segment 4 bases; nucleotides outside the gene matches: 11. This CDR3 is CASSQLAGEPNQYNEQFF. The CDR3 DNA reads as TGCGCCAGCAGCCAACTAGCGGGAGAACCAAATCAATACAATGAGCAGTTCTTC.

This chain uses TRBV12-5 with TRBJ2-1; tentative D call: TRBD1 (6 bases). The germline CDR1 and CDR2 sequences are LGHNT and FRNRAP. This CDR3 is 11 amino acids long. Trimming took off 6 bases at V and 9 bases at J, with 9 bases between the two ends. CDR3 in amino acids: CASGTDSEQFF. CDR3 DNA: TGTGCTAGTGGCACGGACAGTGAGCAGTTCTTC.

The chain carries TRBV5-1 and TRBJ1-1, with D unclear. CDR1 and CDR2 (germline): SGHRS, YFSETQ. V lost 3 bases, J lost 4 bases, and 13 bases lay in between. There are 14 residues in the CDR3. CDR3 bases: TGCGCCAGCAGCTCCAAACCAGCGGTCACTGAAGCTTTCTTT. Encoded protein: CASSSKPAVTEAFF.

J is TRBJ1-5 and V is TRBV30; D uncertain. Germline V gene sequence: CDR1 GTSNPN, CDR2 SVGIG (reference sequence). The V gene lost 1 base and the J gene lost 4 bases, with 11 bases spanning the gap. This CDR3 has 14 residues. CDR3 residues: CAWSAIGRNQPQHF. DNA of the CDR3: TGTGCCTGGAGTGCAATAGGGAGGAATCAGCCCCAGCATTTT.

This clone was recorded once. The chain is built from TRBV9 and TRBJ1-1; D possibly corresponds to TRBD1 (5 bases). V lost 5 bases, J lost 5 bases, and 19 bases lay in between. This CDR3 has 15 residues. Germline V CDR1 and CDR2: SGDLS, YYNGEE. The CDR3 is CASSYQGSGVTEAFF. The CDR3 bases are TGTGCCAGCAGTTACCAGGGTTCGGGTGTTACTGAAGCTTTCTTT.

There are a few counts of this clone. The CDR3 DNA reads TGCGCCAGCAGTGGCATTTCTGCAGGGGGGTACAATGAGCAGTTCTTC. This sequence encodes CASSGISAGGYNEQFF. The genes are TRBV10-1 and TRBJ2-1; TRBD1 might be the D (7 bases). V was pared by 4 bases and J by 4 bases, with 17 bases between. This CDR3 is built from 16 residues. Per the germline V gene, CDR1 is WNHNN and CDR2 is SYGVQD (reference sequence).